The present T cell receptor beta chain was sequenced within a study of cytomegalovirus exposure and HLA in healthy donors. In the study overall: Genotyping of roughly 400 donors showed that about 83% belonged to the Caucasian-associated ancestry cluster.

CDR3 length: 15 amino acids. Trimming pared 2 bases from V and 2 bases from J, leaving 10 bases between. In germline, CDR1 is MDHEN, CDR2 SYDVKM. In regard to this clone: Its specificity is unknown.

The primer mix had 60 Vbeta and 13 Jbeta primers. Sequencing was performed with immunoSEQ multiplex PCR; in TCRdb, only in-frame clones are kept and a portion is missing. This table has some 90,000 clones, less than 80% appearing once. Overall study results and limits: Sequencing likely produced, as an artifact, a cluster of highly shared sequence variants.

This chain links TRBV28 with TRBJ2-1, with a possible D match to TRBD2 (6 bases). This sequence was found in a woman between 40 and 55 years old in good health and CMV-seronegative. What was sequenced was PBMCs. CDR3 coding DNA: TGTGCCAGCAGTTTAGGCGGGACCCCCTACAATGAGCAGTTCTTC. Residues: CASSLGGTPYNEQFF.